Following are 13 T cell receptor beta chains from one sample sequenced in a study of tumor-infiltrating lymphocytes in primary liver carcinoma. cDNA specific to TCR beta was made from approximately 0.55 ug of total RNA, with a constant-region primer employed for priming. What produced the TCR beta libraries was three nested multiplex PCR rounds using slightly modified ARM-PCR. Investigators reported that the first two PCR rounds, at 9 to 11 cycles each, used TRBV1-TRBV30 forward primers with a C-beta reverse primer. TCRdb processed the multiplex PCR reads anew with MiXCR; each CDR3 protein has one entry. The sample has around 88,000 distinct CDR3 sequences; around 68% are singletons. Investigators took RNA and DNA out together from about 19-30 mg of unsorted bulk tissue. The sample taken for sequencing was tumor-adjacent normal liver tissue. These receptors were obtained from a man aged 40-50 years with primary liver carcinoma and hepatitis B virus infection.

This chain links TRBV5-1 with TRBJ2-7; D not resolved. The CDR3 has 14 residues. V was clipped by 4 bases and J by 3 bases, with 14 bases between them. Germline V lookup: CDR1 SGHRS, CDR2 YFSETQ. The CDR3 coding sequence is TGCGCCAGCAGCCCAAAAACCGGCCTCTACGAGCAGTACTTC. Its translation is CASSPKTGLYEQYF.

The rearrangement joins TRBV11-2 to TRBJ2-4; D is possibly TRBD1 (6 bases). CDR1 SGHAT and CDR2 FQNNGV come from the germline V gene. The CDR3 is made up of 14 amino acids. Between the trimmed V and J ends, which lost 5 bases and 11 bases, there was a span of 19 bases. Here the CDR3 reads CASSAVGDTDFQYF. The CDR3 DNA reads TGTGCCAGCAGCGCTGTGGGGGACACTGACTTTCAGTACTTC.

The chain uses TRBV12-3 or TRBV12-4 and TRBJ1-1, with unresolved D. The length of the CDR3 is 14 residues. Trimming pared 7 bases from V and 7 bases from J, leaving 19 bases between. The CDR3 DNA is TGTGCCAGCACCCTTGACCCGTCGGCGGTTGAAGCTTTCTTT. This codes for CASTLDPSAVEAFF.

This clonotype was observed a handful of times. A read error may explain this, as a much larger clone is one base away. V and J are TRBV12-3 or TRBV12-4 and TRBJ2-7; 14 positions match TRBD2. The CDR3 sequence is 15 residues long. V dropped 11 bases and J dropped 3; count of bases not matched to a gene: 9. As DNA, the CDR3 is TGTGCCTGCGGGGGACTAGCGGGAGTTTTCTACGAGCAGTACTTC. It codes for CACGGLAGVFYEQYF.

V is TRBV12-3 or TRBV12-4 and J is TRBJ1-5, with TRBD1 matching 7 bases. The V gene end was trimmed by 4 bases and the J gene end by 9 bases; junction bases not matched to a gene: 9. The CDR3 loop spans 14 amino acids. Here the CDR3 reads CASSSQGTDRPQHF. The CDR3 nucleotides read TGTGCCAGCAGTTCACAGGGGACTGATCGGCCCCAGCATTTT.

This clonotype was picked up many times. V is TRBV5-5 and J is TRBJ1-4; a weak D match, TRBD1 (6 bases). This CDR3 contains 14 residues. CDR1 SGHKS and CDR2 YYEKEE come from the germline V gene (reference sequence). V was clipped by 2 bases and J by 6 bases, with 11 bases between them. For the CDR3, the DNA is TGTGCCAGCAGCTTCCGGGGGCGCGATGAAAAACTGTTTTTT. This sequence encodes CASSFRGRDEKLFF.

In its sample, this clonotype was seen many times. This sequence joins TRBV6-6 and TRBJ1-1; the D gene is possibly TRBD1 (6 bases). Per germline, CDR1 MNHNY and CDR2 SVGAGI (reference sequence). Trimming left V 6 bases short and J 4 bases short, with 18 bases between. This CDR3 spans 15 amino acids. The CDR3 here is CASSPRTVMSTEAFF. The DNA of the CDR3 is TGTGCCAGCAGCCCCCGGACAGTTATGAGCACTGAAGCTTTCTTT.

Details on this clonotype: A much bigger clone sits one base away, suggesting this may be a read error. The chain couples TRBV6-5 to TRBJ1-5; 8 positions agree with TRBD1. The CDR3 extends over 15 amino acids. CDR1 and CDR2 from the germline V gene are MNHEY and SVGAGI. V shed 6 bases, J shed 6 bases, and the junction held 10 bases outside the gene matches. The CDR3 DNA sequence: TGTGCCAGCAGCCGGGAGGCAGGGGGCAGTCAGCCCCAGCATTTT. Protein product: CASSREAGGSQPQHF.

The sample holds many counts of this clonotype. This rearrangement joins TRBV11-2 to TRBJ2-1; TRBD1 is a possible D gene (9 bases). V lost 4 bases to trimming and J lost 3 bases, with 16 bases between them. Germline CDR1 reads SGHAT; CDR2 reads FQNNGV. The CDR3 has 16 amino acids. This chain's CDR3 is CASSYGGGQGYNEQFF. CDR3 coding DNA: TGTGCCAGCAGCTACGGGGGGGGACAGGGCTACAATGAGCAGTTCTTC.

As concerns this clonotype: This CDR3 fails to terminate in the conserved phenylalanine or tryptophan, so it likely reflects a read error. The chain combines TRBV11-2 with TRBJ1-2, with unresolved D. The CDR3 loop spans 13 amino acids. Germline loops: CDR1 SGHAT, CDR2 FQNNGV. The CDR3 DNA reads as TGTGCCGGCAGCCCCCTTTGGGCCCATGGCTACACCATC. Protein sequence: CAGSPLWAHGYTI.

This clonotype was seen at least ten times. The rearrangement joins TRBV29-1 to TRBJ2-2; a possible D gene is TRBD2 (6 bases). The germline V gene has CDR1 SQVTM and CDR2 ANQGSEA. CDR3 length: 13 amino acids. Deletions cut 6 bases from V and 8 bases from J, with 16 bases between. The CDR3 region has the DNA TGCAGCGTGGCAGAGACTAGTAGGGGGGAGCTGTTTTTT. Protein product: CSVAETSRGELFF.

About this clonotype: The CDR3 does not close with the conserved phenylalanine or tryptophan, likely indicating a read error. This chain joins TRBV29-1 and TRBJ2-3; 8 nucleotides align to TRBD2. Losses at the gene ends were 4 bases for V and 0 bases for J; bases not matched to a gene: 3. Looked up from germline, CDR1 is SQVTM and CDR2 is ANQGSEA. The CDR3 is made up of 14 amino acids. The CDR3 nucleotides are TGCAGCGTTGCACTAGCGGAGAGCACAGATACGCAGTATCTT. It is translated as CSVALAESTDTQYL.

Details on this clonotype: Germline and junction disagree at one end, which may indicate a read error. This chain uses TRBV29-1 with TRBJ2-7; the D is unclear. This CDR3 is 13 amino acids long. CDR1 and CDR2 (germline): SQVTM, ANQGSEA. The CDR3 region has the DNA TGCAGCGTTGTCAACAGTCCCCCCTACGGGCAGTACTTC. Translation: CSVVNSPPYGQYF.